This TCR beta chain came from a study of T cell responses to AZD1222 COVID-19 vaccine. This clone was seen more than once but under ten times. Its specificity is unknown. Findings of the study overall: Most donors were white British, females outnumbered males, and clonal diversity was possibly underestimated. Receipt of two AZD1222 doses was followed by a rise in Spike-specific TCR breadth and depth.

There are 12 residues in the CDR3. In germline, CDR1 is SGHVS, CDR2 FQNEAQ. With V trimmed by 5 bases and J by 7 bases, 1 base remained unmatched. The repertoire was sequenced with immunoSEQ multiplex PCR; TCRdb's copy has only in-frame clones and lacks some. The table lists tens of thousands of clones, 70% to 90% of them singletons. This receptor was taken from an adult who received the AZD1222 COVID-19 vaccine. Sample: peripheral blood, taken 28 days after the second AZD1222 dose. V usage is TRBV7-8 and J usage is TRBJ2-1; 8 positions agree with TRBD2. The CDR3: CASSPSGNEQFF. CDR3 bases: TGTGCCAGCAGCCCTAGCGGGAATGAGCAGTTCTTC.